The next 32 T cell receptor beta chains were all read from a single sample in a study of OX40 agonist ivuxolimab in advanced cancers. Profiled with immunoSEQ multiplex PCR; TCRdb holds only in-frame clones, not every one. The data contain 45,000 to 75,000 clones, 70% to 85% of them singletons. The sample consisted of CD4+ or CD8+ T cells sorted from blood, taken in a trial of the OX40 agonist ivuxolimab. The receptors originated from an adult with an advanced solid tumor such as melanoma, head and neck, liver or kidney cancer.

The chain combines TRBV2 with TRBJ2-7; either TRBD1 or TRBD2 may supply D (6 bases each). Germline CDR1 and CDR2: SNHLY and FYNNEI. The CDR3 is made up of 12 amino acids. V was pared by 6 bases and J by 9 bases, with 15 bases between. CDR3 protein: CASRTRTAGQYF. The CDR3 nucleotides read TGTGCCAGCAGGACTAGGACAGCGGGGCAGTACTTC. The variable domain in full, with the rest retrieved from reference TRBV2 and TRBJ2-7, is EPEVTQTPSHQVTQMGQEVILRCVPISNHLYFYWYRQILGQKVEFLVSFYNNEISEKSEIFDDQFSVERPDGSNFTLKIRSTKLEDSAMYFCASRTRTAGQYFGPGTRLTVT.

The genes are TRBV9 and TRBJ2-5; tentative D call: TRBD2 (5 bases). The DNA matches TRBJ2-7 better at its end, which makes the J call doubtful. The CDR3 spans 14 residues. Germline lookup yields CDR1 SGDLS and CDR2 YYNGEE. CDR3 residues: CASSVAGSAGEQYF. The CDR3 nucleotides are TGTGCCAGCAGCGTAGCAGGATCCGCGGGCGAGCAGTACTTC.

The chain recombines TRBV5-4 with TRBJ2-3; 7 nucleotides align to TRBD1. J gave up 0 bases and V 4 bases, and 5 bases lay outside the gene matches. Per the germline V gene, CDR1 is SGHNT and CDR2 is YYREEE (reference sequence). This CDR3 spans 15 amino acids. Here the CDR3 reads CASSGWDSSTDTQYF. The DNA for the CDR3 is TGTGCCAGCAGCGGATGGGACAGTAGCACAGATACGCAGTATTTT.

The V and J genes are TRBV19 and TRBJ1-4; 9 bases align to TRBD1. Germline V gene lookup returns CDR1 LNHDA and CDR2 SQIVND (reference sequence). CDR3 size: 16 residues. The V segment lost 3 bases and the J segment 7 bases; nucleotides outside the gene matches: 9. DNA for the CDR3: TGTGCCAGTAGTATTCTGGTAACAGGGGGCATTGAAAAACTGTTTTTT. It yields the protein CASSILVTGGIEKLFF.

In nucleotides, the CDR3 is TGTGCTAGTGGTTCGTACACGAATCAGCCCCAGCATTTT. It codes for CASGSYTNQPQHF. The chain employs TRBV12-5 and TRBJ1-5; unclear D gene. V was clipped by 4 bases and J by 4 bases, with 8 bases between them. Germline CDR1 LGHNT, CDR2 FRNRAP. This CDR3 comprises 13 residues.

V usage is TRBV11-2 and J usage is TRBJ2-7, with 10 bases that match TRBD1. The CDR3 is 14 residues long. V was clipped by 3 bases and J by 6 bases; unmatched bases: 5. Looked up from germline, CDR1 is SGHAT and CDR2 is FQNNGV. CDR3 protein: CASSFGQGGFEQYF. The CDR3, as DNA: TGTGCCAGCAGCTTTGGACAGGGGGGGTTCGAGCAGTACTTC.

V and J are TRBV5-1 and TRBJ1-4; D perhaps matches TRBD1 (6 bases). This CDR3 has 14 residues. V was pared by 7 bases and J by 6 bases, with 16 bases between. The germline gives CDR1 SGHRS, CDR2 YFSETQ. Here the CDR3 DNA reads TGCGCCAGCCGCTACGGGACAACCGATGAAAAACTGTTTTTT. Translation gives CASRYGTTDEKLFF.

This chain joins TRBV6-1 and TRBJ2-6; the D is unclear. CDR1 is MNHNS, CDR2 SASEGT, per germline. This CDR3 comprises 16 residues. V was shortened by 2 bases and J by 1 base, with 9 bases between the two germline ends. This CDR3 reads CASSETWSSGANVLTF. CDR3 DNA: TGTGCCAGCAGTGAAACGTGGTCGTCTGGGGCCAACGTCCTGACTTTC.

The sample holds one count of this clone. V gene TRBV4-1 combines with J gene TRBJ1-1; possibly TRBD1 for D (5 bases). Germline lookup yields CDR1 MGHRA and CDR2 YSYEKL. Between the trimmed V and J ends, which lost 1 base and 4 bases, there was a span of 16 bases. The CDR3 is 16 amino acids. The CDR3 reads CASSQVLEGRTTEAFF. The CDR3, as DNA: TGCGCCAGCAGCCAAGTCTTGGAGGGGAGGACCACTGAAGCTTTCTTT.

The chain has TRBV6-1 and TRBJ1-6; D may be TRBD1 (6 bases). The CDR3 sequence is 14 residues long. Trimming took off 6 bases at V and 8 bases at J, with 14 bases between the two ends. Germline assignment: CDR1 MNHNS and CDR2 SASEGT. The CDR3 sequence is CASRDLNRDSPLHF. DNA of the CDR3: TGTGCCAGCAGGGACCTTAACAGGGATTCACCCCTCCACTTT.

V gene TRBV2 combines with J gene TRBJ2-5; D perhaps matches TRBD2 (5 bases). The CDR3 is 14 residues long. V lost 8 bases and J lost 5, with 18 bases in between. Germline V gives CDR1 SNHLY, CDR2 FYNNEI. CDR3 in amino acids: CASQTQRGGETQYF. The CDR3 DNA reads as TGTGCCAGCCAAACCCAAAGAGGAGGTGAGACCCAGTACTTC.

The V call is TRBV5-1, the J call TRBJ1-2; perhaps TRBD1 as D (5 bases). This CDR3 spans 12 amino acids. CDR1 and CDR2 from the germline V gene are SGHRS and YFSETQ. Trimming pared 4 bases from V and 8 bases from J, leaving 12 bases between. The CDR3 protein is CASSPDGDGYTF. The CDR3 nucleotides are TGCGCCAGCAGCCCCGACGGGGACGGCTACACCTTC.

This clone was seen just once. The chain has TRBV9 and TRBJ2-3; 8 bases are a match to TRBD2. J was trimmed by 1 base and V by 4 bases; bases with no gene match: 8. Germline CDR1 and CDR2: SGDLS and YYNGEE. The CDR3 extends over 16 amino acids. DNA of the CDR3: TGTGCCAGCAGCAAGGTTTGGGGACTAGGCACAGATACGCAGTATTTT. Its translation: CASSKVWGLGTDTQYF.

The chain joins TRBV6-1 to TRBJ1-2; no firm D call. This CDR3 is built from 13 residues. Trimming removed 1 base from V and 3 bases from J, with 6 bases in between. CDR1 MNHNS and CDR2 SASEGT come from the germline V gene. CDR3 DNA: TGTGCCAGCAGTGAAGGTAAACACTATGGCTACACCTTC. It codes for CASSEGKHYGYTF.

There are a few counts of this clone. This rearrangement joins TRBV30 to TRBJ1-4; 9 bases fit TRBD1. Germline CDR1 and CDR2: GTSNPN and SVGIG (reference sequence). The V gene end was trimmed by 3 bases and the J gene end by 13 bases; junction bases not matched to a gene: 6. CDR3 length: 12 residues. DNA of the CDR3: TGTGCCTGGAGCCTACAGGGGGCGCGACTGTTTTTT. Translation: CAWSLQGARLFF.

This chain joins TRBV19 and TRBJ1-5, with D unresolved. CDR1 is LNHDA, CDR2 SQIVND, per germline (reference sequence). This CDR3 has 18 amino acids. V dropped 4 bases and J dropped 2 bases, with 21 bases sitting between them. The CDR3 here is CASSRRPSTRFGNQPQHF. CDR3 DNA: TGTGCCAGTAGTAGACGCCCGTCGACTCGCTTTGGCAATCAGCCCCAGCATTTT.

This clone came up a few times. The chain carries TRBV5-6 and TRBJ1-6; unclear D gene. The germline gives CDR1 SGHDT, CDR2 YYEEEE. Trimming shortened V by 4 bases and J by 10 bases, and 18 bases separated the two germline ends. The length of the CDR3 is 15 residues. In nucleotides, the CDR3 is TGTGCCAGCAGCCTACTGGTCGGCAATGGCTCACCCCTCCACTTT. Translating it yields CASSLLVGNGSPLHF.

The table lists this clone with a few counts. The chain uses TRBV7-2 and TRBJ2-6; D is perhaps TRBD1 (5 bases). Germline assignment: CDR1 SGHTA and CDR2 FQGNSA. CDR3 size: 15 residues. V lost 1 base to trimming and J lost 2 bases, with 6 bases between them. The CDR3 region has the DNA TGTGCCAGCAGCTTAGTAGGGGCTGGGGCCAACGTCCTGACTTTC. Protein sequence: CASSLVGAGANVLTF.

The table lists this clone with a few counts. The V and J genes are TRBV7-9 and TRBJ1-2, with TRBD1 as a possible D gene (5 bases). Looked up from germline, CDR1 is SEHNR and CDR2 is FQNEAQ (reference sequence). The CDR3 runs 15 residues. V lost 5 bases, J lost 6 bases, and 19 bases lay in between. CDR3 residues: CASSPRVAGAHGYTF. The CDR3 DNA follows: TGTGCCAGCAGCCCGAGGGTAGCCGGGGCCCATGGCTACACCTTC.

The rearrangement links TRBV28 to TRBJ1-3; D gene unclear. The length of the CDR3 is 17 residues. Germline V gene sequence: CDR1 MDHEN, CDR2 SYDVKM. V gave up 2 bases and J gave up 0 bases, with 14 bases separating them. CDR3 coding DNA: TGTGCCAGCAGTTTACAAATTTCCCCTACCTCTGGAAACACCATATATTTT. It translates to CASSLQISPTSGNTIYF.

This clone was counted only a few times. V usage is TRBV11-3 and J usage is TRBJ2-1; 7 nucleotides agree with TRBD2. Germline lookup yields CDR1 SGHNT and CDR2 YENEEA. This CDR3 has 15 residues. V gave up 1 base and J gave up 4 bases; unmatched junction bases: 4. The CDR3 DNA sequence: TGTGCCAGCAGCTTAGTGGGAGGGGAATACAATGAGCAGTTCTTC. Its translation: CASSLVGGEYNEQFF.

This clone was found once. The chain links TRBV18 to TRBJ1-1; weak D call: TRBD1 (5 bases). Per the germline V gene, CDR1 is KGHSH and CDR2 is LQKENI. Trimming cost V 3 bases and J 1 base, with 15 bases left between them. The CDR3 runs to 16 residues. The DNA for the CDR3 is TGTGCCAGCTCACCGGGGCGAACAGGACAGAACACTGAAGCTTTCTTT. It is translated as CASSPGRTGQNTEAFF.

The chain is built from TRBV6-5 and TRBJ2-2; unclear D gene. The CDR3 has 13 residues. The germline CDR1 and CDR2 sequences are MNHEY and SVGAGI. Trimming pared 0 bases from V and 5 bases from J, leaving 4 bases between. The CDR3 nucleotides are TGTGCCAGCAGTTACTCTATAACCGGGGAGCTGTTTTTT. Translation: CASSYSITGELFF.

The chain is built from TRBV4-1 and TRBJ2-4; D may be TRBD2 (6 bases). The CDR3 totals 17 residues. V was trimmed by 0 bases and J by 0 bases, leaving 12 bases between them. Looked up from germline, CDR1 is MGHRA and CDR2 is YSYEKL. The CDR3 spells CASSQDLAGLAKNIQYF. The DNA of the CDR3 is TGCGCCAGCAGCCAAGATTTGGCGGGGTTAGCCAAAAACATTCAGTACTTC.

The gene calls are TRBV4-3 and TRBJ1-2; 11 bases are a match to TRBD1. The germline gives CDR1 LGHNA, CDR2 YSLEER. The CDR3 runs to 16 residues. V lost 1 base to trimming and J lost 5 bases; unmatched junction nucleotides: 6. The CDR3 nucleotides are TGCGCCAGCAGCCAAGTCCGGACAGGGGGCAGGTATGGCTACACCTTC. Protein: CASSQVRTGGRYGYTF.

V usage is TRBV11-2 and J usage is TRBJ2-5; possibly TRBD1 for D (6 bases). The ends were cut back, 1 base at V and 3 bases at J, with 12 bases in the middle. CDR1 SGHAT and CDR2 FQNNGV come from the germline V gene. The CDR3 has 15 amino acids. The CDR3 nucleotides read TGTGCCAGCAGCTTAGGGGGACACCTCAAAGAGACCCAGTACTTC. It specifies CASSLGGHLKETQYF.

The chain joins TRBV15 to TRBJ2-5; no clear D gene. From germline, CDR1 is LNHNV and CDR2 YYDKDF (reference sequence). The CDR3 spans 12 residues. Trimming removed 2 bases at V and 2 bases at J, with 3 bases between. This chain's CDR3 is CATSRPQETQYF. CDR3 sequence (DNA): TGTGCCACCAGCAGACCACAAGAGACCCAGTACTTC. Full variable domain (rest looked up from reference TRBV15 and TRBJ2-5): DAMVIQNPRYQVTQFGKPVTLSCSQTLNHNVMYWYQQKSSQAPKLLFHYYDKDFNNEADTPDNFQSRRPNTSFCFLDIRSPGLGDTAMYLCATSRPQETQYFGPGTRLLVL.

The chain combines TRBV18 with TRBJ1-2; weak D call: TRBD1 (6 bases). Trimming removed 3 bases at V and 5 bases at J, with 10 bases between. Germline loops: CDR1 KGHSH, CDR2 LQKENI. The CDR3 runs 13 residues. Here the CDR3 reads CASSPPGQYGYTF. The CDR3, as DNA: TGTGCCAGCTCACCCCCCGGACAGTATGGCTACACCTTC. The variable domain in full, completed from reference TRBV18 and TRBJ1-2, reads NAGVMQNPRHLVRRRGQEARLRCSPMKGHSHVYWYRQLPEEGLKFMVYLQKENIIDESGMPKERFSAEFPKEGPSILRIQQVVRGDSAAYFCASSPPGQYGYTFGSGTRLTVV.

This chain connects TRBV5-1 to TRBJ2-4, with D maybe TRBD1 (6 bases). V was clipped by 0 bases and J by 7 bases, with 17 bases between them. The CDR3 loop spans 16 amino acids. The germline CDR1 and CDR2 sequences are SGHRS and YFSETQ. The CDR3 nucleotides read TGCGCCAGCAGCTTGGCCGCCCCGGGGACAACCAACATTCAGTACTTC. It yields the protein CASSLAAPGTTNIQYF.

This rearrangement joins TRBV19 to TRBJ1-5; TRBD1 matches at 9 bases. Losses at the gene ends were 6 bases for V and 3 bases for J; bases not matched to a gene: 12. This CDR3 is 17 amino acids long. The V gene's germline CDR1 is LNHDA and CDR2 SQIVND (reference sequence). The CDR3 reads CASRNRDRVLSNQPQHF. The CDR3 DNA is TGTGCCAGTAGGAACCGGGACAGGGTTCTTTCCAATCAGCCCCAGCATTTT.

This rearrangement joins TRBV29-1 to TRBJ1-1; D unclear. The CDR3 length is 13 residues. Germline lookup yields CDR1 SQVTM and CDR2 ANQGSEA. Trimming cost V 8 bases and J 0 bases, with 13 bases left between them. CDR3 coding DNA: TGCAGCATTCAGGCAAGTATGAACACTGAAGCTTTCTTT. Encoded protein: CSIQASMNTEAFF. The full variable domain, its missing parts supplied by reference TRBV29-1 and TRBJ1-1, is SAVISQKPSRDICQRGTSLTIQCQVDSQVTMMFWYRQQPGQSLTLIATANQGSEATYESGFVIDKFPISRPNLTFSTLTVSNMSPEDSSIYLCSIQASMNTEAFFGQGTRLTVV.

V and J are TRBV12-5 and TRBJ2-3; a weak D match, TRBD1 (6 bases). CDR1 is LGHNT, CDR2 FRNRAP, per germline. The V end lost 0 bases, the J end lost 3 bases, and 13 bases lay between the germline ends. CDR3 length equals 16 residues. CDR3 DNA: TGTGCTAGTGGTTTGGTCCTCTCTGACAGGACAGATACGCAGTATTTT. Its translation: CASGLVLSDRTDTQYF. Full variable domain (missing parts from reference TRBV12-5 and TRBJ2-3): DARVTQTPRHKVTEMGQEVTMRCQPILGHNTVFWYRQTMMQGLELLAYFRNRAPLDDSGMPKDRFSAEMPDATLATLKIQPSEPRDSAVYFCASGLVLSDRTDTQYFGPGTRLTVL.